The rows below give T cell receptor beta chains drawn from one sample of a study of T cell repertoires in cytomegalovirus infection. TCRdb ran MiXCR on the reads and lists one entry per CDR3 protein. The sample contains about 320,000 distinct CDR3 sequences, roughly 9.5% of which appear only once. The sequenced material came from PBMCs. These receptors originate from a human donor in good health (CMV status not recorded). Some clones in this sample may be carry-over from other donors' samples. The CDR3 runs from the conserved cysteine through the conserved F or W.

TRBV7-2 CASSLGSSGRIYEQYF
TRBV9 CASSVRGLETQYF
TRBV12-3/TRBV12-4 CASSLREGGEQYF
TRBV7-2 CASSLRRNNEQFF
TRBV6-2/TRBV6-3 CASSYSGGLDEQFF
TRBV4-2 CASSQGGQSYEQYF
TRBV7-2 CASTSGRVNTEAFF
TRBV28 CASRIGQSRGRLFF
TRBV11-2 CASSFRANYEQYF
TRBV20-1 CSAPETGLDEQFF
TRBV7-3 CASSPLGGGGETQYF
TRBV25-1 CASSEFGTKPYEQYF
TRBV7-2 CASSLGPRSFNEQFF
TRBV7-2 CASSSDWGGEQYF
TRBV7-2 CASSSDWWELFF
TRBV24-1 CATSDIGTATGEAFF
TRBV12-3/TRBV12-4 CASSFGLAESSYNEQFF
TRBV19 CASTSSAREAFF
TRBV12-5 CASGPTTGNFPGELFF
TRBV7-2 CASSLSPHRTDTQYF
TRBV7-6 CASSLAQSGGAPDTQYF
TRBV7-2 CASSTDRGRETQYF
TRBV3-1 CASSPRLGDYNEQFF
TRBV20-1 CSAGLAGLTGELFF
TRBV7-8 CASSPDPIVFEQYF
TRBV7-2 CASSLVGGDTEAFF